This paragraph covers one T cell receptor (beta chain) sequence. The antigen remains undetermined. These data are taken from a study of cytomegalovirus exposure and HLA in healthy donors. Across the whole study: Findings of an earlier analysis included some 120 million unique TCR beta sequences from roughly 200 million T cells. The study's findings and limits: Researchers counted around 170 TCR beta chains as cytomegalovirus-associated. Under in vitro conditions, three CMV-associated chains were confirmed as specific for CMV antigens.

60 Vbeta and 13 Jbeta primers were used in PCR. Original analysis: Later reanalysis found about 78 million unique TCR beta chains, around 10 million of them shared. The repertoire was sequenced with immunoSEQ multiplex PCR; TCRdb's copy has only in-frame clones and lacks some. The DNA was the basis for D and trimming; V, J and clone size are from that table. The repertoire holds about 130,000 clones, around 81% seen once, with 0.7% in the top ten. V was clipped by 2 bases and J by 11 bases, with 16 bases between them. Germline V gene lookup returns CDR1 SGHDT and CDR2 YYEEEE. CDR3 size: 13 residues. The clonotype was recovered from a man between 18 and 35 years old in good health and CMV-seronegative. This sequence joins TRBV5-6 and TRBJ1-1; D remains ambiguous. Sequencing was performed on PBMCs. CDR3 sequence: CASSFPVEGDAFF. The DNA for the CDR3 is TGTGCCAGCAGCTTCCCCGTTGAGGGTGATGCTTTCTTT.